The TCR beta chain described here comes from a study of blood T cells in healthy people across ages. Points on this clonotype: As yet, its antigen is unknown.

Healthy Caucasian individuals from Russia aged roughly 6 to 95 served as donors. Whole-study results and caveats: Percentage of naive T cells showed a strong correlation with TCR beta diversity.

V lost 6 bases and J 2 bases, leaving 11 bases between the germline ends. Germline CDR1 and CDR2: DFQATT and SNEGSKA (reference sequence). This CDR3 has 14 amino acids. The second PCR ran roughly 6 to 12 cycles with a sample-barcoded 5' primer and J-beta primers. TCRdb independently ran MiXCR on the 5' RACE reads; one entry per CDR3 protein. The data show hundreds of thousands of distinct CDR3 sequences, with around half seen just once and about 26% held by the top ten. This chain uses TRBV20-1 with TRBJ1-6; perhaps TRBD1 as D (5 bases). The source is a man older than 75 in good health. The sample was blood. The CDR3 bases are TGCAGTGCCCGTCAGGGTGCCTATAATTCACCCCTCCACTTT. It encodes CSARQGAYNSPLHF.